The clone carrying this T cell receptor (beta chain) occurred once. What it binds is not known. Germline loops: CDR1 SGHAT, CDR2 FQNNGV. V dropped 4 bases and J dropped 2 bases, with 14 bases sitting between them. The CDR3 runs 16 residues. The data stem from a study of cytomegalovirus exposure and HLA in healthy donors. Overall study results and limits: TRBV6-2, TRBV6-3 and other indistinguishable V segments were excluded.

PCR primers comprised 60 Vbeta and 13 Jbeta primers. Data came from immunoSEQ multiplex PCR; TCRdb stores just in-frame clones and leaves some out. The sample includes about 160,000 clones, about 79% of them seen just once. This sequence originates from a woman between 50 and 59 years old in good health and CMV-seropositive. The sequenced material came from PBMCs. The rearrangement uses TRBV11-2 and TRBJ2-2; D is possibly TRBD1 (5 bases). In DNA, the CDR3 is TGTGCCAGCAGCTCCCCCCTGACAGCAAACACCGGGGAGCTGTTTTTT. Translating gives CASSSPLTANTGELFF. Drawing the rest from reference TRBV11-2 and TRBJ2-2, the complete variable domain is EAGVAQSPRYKIIEKRQSVAFWCNPISGHATLYWYQQILGQGPKLLIQFQNNGVVDDSQLPKDRFSAERLKGVDSTLKIQPAKLEDSAVYLCASSSPLTANTGELFFGEGSRLTVL.